Listed below are T cell receptor beta chains from one sample, sequenced in a study of PD-L1 blockade in urothelial cancer. Some clones are missing from TCRdb's copy, which holds only in-frame ones; the method was immunoSEQ multiplex PCR. The table lists around 82,000 clones, around 83% of them singletons. The sequences come from PBMCs, collected around atezolizumab (anti-PD-L1) treatment. The receptor set was obtained from a man in his 60s with urothelial cancer. The conserved cysteine and the conserved F or W are not part of the CDR3 here. The order of the fields is CDR3 length, V gene, J gene, CDR3 protein.

>12|TRBV7-2|TRBJ2-1
ASSLEGFYNEQF
>13|TRBV30|TRBJ1-5
AWSGTGGGNQPQH
>12|TRBV6-5|TRBJ1-1
ASSLQGGRAEAF
>11|TRBV5-6|TRBJ2-2
ASSRTNTGELF
>12|TRBV18|TRBJ1-5
ASSPGQGSQPQH
>11|TRBV2|TRBJ2-7
ASSPLESYEQY
>9|TRBV5-6|TRBJ1-2
ASSLVEGYT
>13|TRBV4-3|TRBJ2-1
ASSRGRFTYNEQF
>11|TRBV19|TRBJ2-7
ASSINSGLEQY
>17|TRBV4-1|TRBJ2-7
ASSQGTDVWGKGEGKQY
>14|TRBV11-3|TRBJ2-3
ASSLRTSGGLDTQY
>13|TRBV6-4|TRBJ1-6
ASRPQGSSNSPLH
>13|TRBV11-1|TRBJ2-3
ASSGGAGITDTQY
>9|TRBV20-1|TRBJ2-3
SAGTLNTQY
>12|TRBV7-3|TRBJ1-1
ASSLHQGSTEAF
>11|TRBV19|TRBJ1-2
ASTRDRGYGYT
>12|TRBV7-8|TRBJ1-1
ASRIQGKNTEAF
>14|TRBV4-3|TRBJ2-2
ASSQGTGANTGELF
>9|TRBV4-2|TRBJ1-1
ASSLNTEAF
>14|TRBV29-1|TRBJ2-1
SVVKADRPLFNEQF
>14|TRBV23-1|TRBJ2-5
ASSPSGRGRKETQY
>19|TRBV5-1|TRBJ1-2
ASSLVAQGEFSYPPRHGYT
>10|TRBV4-1|TRBJ2-7
ASSSQFYEQY
>12|TRBV30|TRBJ1-2
AWSVQGLNYGYT
>12|TRBV6-1|TRBJ2-4
ASSDEGGGNIQY
>14|TRBV7-9|TRBJ1-1
ASSLAGGQGATEAF
>15|TRBV19|TRBJ1-2
ASTRGPGTAGQPGYT